This T cell receptor beta chain was recovered during a study of blood T cell repertoires in COVID-19. Study background: T cells, B-cell-depleted T cells, or PBMCs provided the cDNA or gDNA that served as material.

The table came from immunoSEQ multiplex PCR; TCRdb's copy has only in-frame clones and leaves some out. Seen here are approximately 240,000 clones, roughly 86% observed once, and the top ten hold just over 3%. This TCR was recovered from a young woman who had recovered from COVID-19. Sequenced: peripheral blood.

The CDR3 DNA reads as TGTGCCAGCAGTTACTCGCTCGATACTCCCGTCCGTTACACAGATACGCAGTATTTT. Translated, it gives CASSYSLDTPVRYTDTQYF. The chain has TRBV6-2 or TRBV6-3 and TRBJ2-3; D gene uncertain. The CDR3 is 19 amino acids. The germline V gene has CDR1 MNHEY and CDR2 SVGEGT. V gave up 0 bases and J gave up 2 bases, with 21 bases separating them.